Presented here are 22 T cell receptor beta chains from one specimen sequenced in a study of T cell changes during pregnancy in multiple sclerosis (dated 2019 in TCRdb). The receptor library was made with the immunoSEQ multiplex PCR assay. The clones in this table, taken by TCRdb from immuneACCESS, are in-frame only. Not every clone is retained; where verified, under half of the shortfall comes from an unresolved V gene, and the cause of the rest is unknown. This sample is represented by 60,000 to 65,000 clones; 92% of them were singletons. The top ten clonotypes cover around 2.3% of the sample. The starting material was peripheral blood, obtained in the first trimester of pregnancy. These receptors all stem from a female donor with multiple sclerosis, enrolled in a pregnancy study.

This chain links TRBV5-1 with TRBJ2-3; 11 bases match TRBD2. V was clipped by 4 bases and J by 2 bases; unmatched bases: 6. Looked up from germline, CDR1 is SGHRS and CDR2 is YFSETQ. This CDR3 is 16 amino acids long. DNA of the CDR3: TGCGCCAGCAGCAGTCGTAGCGGGAGGGCCACAGATACGCAGTATTTT. Protein: CASSSRSGRATDTQYF.

The chain joins TRBV27 to TRBJ2-1, with D tentatively TRBD2 (5 bases). Germline lookup yields CDR1 MNHEY and CDR2 SMNVEV (reference sequence). With 7 bases removed from V and 2 bases from J, the gap between germline ends came to 12 bases. The CDR3 extends over 14 amino acids. This CDR3 reads CASTPSGTYNEQFF. As DNA, the CDR3 is TGTGCCAGCACCCCCAGCGGAACCTACAATGAGCAGTTCTTC.

V and J are TRBV27 and TRBJ2-2; no clear D gene. CDR1 is MNHEY, CDR2 SMNVEV, per germline (reference sequence). This CDR3 contains 13 residues. V dropped 0 bases and J dropped 7 bases, with 6 bases sitting between them. The CDR3 reads CASSLSPFGELFF. CDR3 nucleotides: TGTGCCAGCAGTTTATCCCCATTCGGGGAGCTGTTTTTT.

V and J are TRBV9 and TRBJ2-7, with 11 bases aligning to TRBD2. There are 15 residues in the CDR3. V dropped 3 bases and J dropped 0; count of bases not matched to a gene: 2. CDR1 is SGDLS, CDR2 YYNGEE, per germline. CDR3 residues: CASSGTSGFSYEQYF. The CDR3 DNA reads as TGTGCCAGCAGCGGGACTAGCGGGTTCTCCTACGAGCAGTACTTC.

The chain employs TRBV19 and TRBJ1-5; tentative D call: TRBD1 (6 bases). V was shortened by 6 bases and J by 11 bases, with 23 bases between the two germline ends. Germline-derived CDR1 and CDR2 are LNHDA and SQIVND (reference sequence). This CDR3 is built from 15 residues. The CDR3 here is CASSTPGESTGTQHF. The CDR3 DNA follows: TGTGCCAGTAGCACCCCTGGTGAGTCAACAGGGACCCAGCATTTT.

The V call is TRBV7-2, the J call TRBJ2-2; a weak D match, TRBD2 (6 bases). The CDR3 has 16 residues. V was pared by 4 bases and J by 2 bases, with 14 bases between. The germline V gene encodes CDR1 SGHTA and CDR2 FQGNSA. The CDR3 sequence is CASSSRRRGNTGELFF. The CDR3 DNA reads TGTGCCAGCAGCTCCAGGAGGAGGGGAAACACCGGGGAGCTGTTTTTT.

This chain uses TRBV2 with TRBJ2-3; 14 nucleotides match TRBD2. Germline CDR1 is SNHLY and CDR2 is FYNNEI. The V gene end was trimmed by 5 bases and the J gene end by 6 bases; junction bases not matched to a gene: 7. CDR3 size: 16 residues. The chain's CDR3 is CASSYGTSGRGDTQYF. In nucleotides, the CDR3 is TGTGCCAGCAGTTACGGGACTAGCGGGAGAGGTGATACGCAGTATTTT.

The rearrangement links TRBV4-3 to TRBJ1-5; D is unclear. The CDR3 is 16 residues long. Germline-derived CDR1 and CDR2 are LGHNA and YSLEER. With 0 bases removed from V and 2 bases from J, the gap between germline ends came to 11 bases. The CDR3, as DNA: TGCGCCAGCAGCCAAGAGATTAACCAGGGCAATCAGCCCCAGCATTTT. It encodes CASSQEINQGNQPQHF.

The rearrangement links TRBV28 to TRBJ1-5, with TRBD1 identical over 10 bases. V was clipped by 6 bases and J by 0 bases; unmatched bases: 20. Germline CDR1 reads MDHEN; CDR2 reads SYDVKM. CDR3 size: 21 residues. The CDR3 DNA sequence: TGTGCCAGCAGAATAAAATTCTTGGACAGGGGGGGCTTATATAGCAATCAGCCCCAGCATTTT. Translation: CASRIKFLDRGGLYSNQPQHF. Drawing the rest from reference TRBV28 and TRBJ1-5, the complete variable domain is DVKVTQSSRYLVKRTGEKVFLECVQDMDHENMFWYRQDPGLGLRLIYFSYDVKMKEKGDIPEGYSVSREKKERFSLILESASTNQTSMYLCASRIKFLDRGGLYSNQPQHFGDGTRLSIL.

The chain has TRBV4-3 and TRBJ2-7; D not certain. Germline V gives CDR1 LGHNA, CDR2 YSLEER. The CDR3 sequence is 13 residues long. Between the trimmed V and J ends, which lost 4 bases and 3 bases, there was a span of 10 bases. The CDR3 reads CASSRTLGYEQYF. In DNA, the CDR3 is TGCGCCAGCAGCCGCACTCTAGGCTACGAGCAGTACTTC.

The chain links TRBV12-5 to TRBJ2-7; 12 nucleotides align to TRBD2. Germline V gene lookup returns CDR1 LGHNT and CDR2 FRNRAP. This CDR3 region has 15 residues. V lost 6 bases to trimming and J lost 5 bases; unmatched junction nucleotides: 8. CDR3: CASGRDRLAGDEQYF. CDR3 sequence (DNA): TGTGCTAGTGGACGCGACAGACTAGCGGGAGACGAGCAGTACTTC. The complete variable domain, with remaining parts taken from reference TRBV12-5 and TRBJ2-7, reads DARVTQTPRHKVTEMGQEVTMRCQPILGHNTVFWYRQTMMQGLELLAYFRNRAPLDDSGMPKDRFSAEMPDATLATLKIQPSEPRDSAVYFCASGRDRLAGDEQYFGPGTRLTVT.

The gene calls are TRBV6-6 and TRBJ2-7, with D possibly TRBD2 on 6 matching bases. V was cut by 6 bases and J by 2 bases, with 14 bases left in between. The CDR3 totals 14 residues. CDR1 and CDR2 from the germline V gene are MNHNY and SVGAGI (reference sequence). CDR3 DNA sequence: TGTGCCAGCAGCTGGGGAGCGGGTCCCTACGAGCAGTACTTC. Its protein product is CASSWGAGPYEQYF.

V gene TRBV5-4 combines with J gene TRBJ2-7, with 11 bases aligning to TRBD1. The CDR3 covers 18 residues. V was pared by 4 bases and J by 2 bases, with 14 bases of the junction left unmatched. CDR1 is SGHNT and CDR2 is YYREEE in the germline V gene (reference sequence). CDR3 amino acids: CASSGAGQGALNTYEQYF. Here the CDR3 DNA reads TGTGCCAGCAGCGGCGCCGGACAGGGGGCACTAAATACCTACGAGCAGTACTTC. Full variable domain (rest looked up from reference TRBV5-4 and TRBJ2-7): ETGVTQSPTHLIKTRGQQVTLRCSSQSGHNTVSWYQQALGQGPQFIFQYYREEENGRGNFPPRFSGLQFPNYSSELNVNALELDDSALYLCASSGAGQGALNTYEQYFGPGTRLTVT.

The chain combines TRBV4-1 with TRBJ2-7, with D hard to call. V lost 2 bases, J lost 0 bases, and 11 bases lay in between. Germline assignment: CDR1 MGHRA and CDR2 YSYEKL. The CDR3 loop spans 15 amino acids. CDR3 bases: TGCGCCAGCAGCCAAATCCCGGCTAGCTCCTACGAGCAGTACTTC. Residues: CASSQIPASSYEQYF.

The DNA of the CDR3 is TGCAGCGTTGAAGATCGGGCCCGGGGAGGTGGCTATGGCTACACCTTC. Its translation is CSVEDRARGGGYGYTF. This chain uses TRBV29-1 with TRBJ1-2; D call uncertain. The V and J ends lost 0 bases and 4 bases respectively, with 18 bases between them. Germline V CDR1 and CDR2: SQVTM, ANQGSEA. This CDR3 contains 16 residues.

This clone came up once. The chain couples TRBV4-3 to TRBJ1-2; TRBD1 matches at 7 bases. V shed 4 bases, J shed 7 bases, and the junction held 15 bases outside the gene matches. The CDR3 consists of 16 residues. The germline V gene has CDR1 LGHNA and CDR2 YSLEER. The CDR3 sequence is CASSPSPTGTVLGYTF. CDR3 nucleotide sequence: TGCGCCAGCAGCCCAAGCCCCACCGGGACAGTTCTTGGCTACACCTTC.

This chain links TRBV6-6 with TRBJ2-3; unclear D gene. This CDR3 region has 13 residues. V dropped 4 bases and J dropped 7 bases, with 12 bases sitting between them. From germline, CDR1 is MNHNY and CDR2 SVGAGI (reference sequence). The CDR3 nucleotides read TGTGCCAGCAGTTCTAACGCGCCTTATACGCAGTATTTT. It is translated as CASSSNAPYTQYF.

This chain connects TRBV11-2 to TRBJ2-3, with 12 bases matching TRBD2. There are 16 residues in the CDR3. J was trimmed by 6 bases and V by 5 bases; bases with no gene match: 9. Germline CDR1 and CDR2: SGHAT and FQNNGV. CDR3 DNA sequence: TGTGCCAGCAGCGCTACCGGGGGACTAGCGGGTGATACGCAGTATTTT. It codes for CASSATGGLAGDTQYF. Complete variable domain (other parts from reference TRBV11-2 and TRBJ2-3): EAGVAQSPRYKIIEKRQSVAFWCNPISGHATLYWYQQILGQGPKLLIQFQNNGVVDDSQLPKDRFSAERLKGVDSTLKIQPAKLEDSAVYLCASSATGGLAGDTQYFGPGTRLTVL.

V usage is TRBV11-2 and J usage is TRBJ2-1, with TRBD1 identical over 9 bases. CDR3 size: 14 residues. The V segment lost 5 bases and the J segment 5 bases; nucleotides outside the gene matches: 4. The germline CDR1 and CDR2 sequences are SGHAT and FQNNGV. As DNA, the CDR3 is TGTGCCAGCAGCGTAGGGACAGGGAACAATGAGCAGTTCTTC. It is translated as CASSVGTGNNEQFF.

This chain joins TRBV7-9 and TRBJ2-7; TRBD1 aligns across 7 bases. In germline, CDR1 is SEHNR, CDR2 FQNEAQ (reference sequence). This CDR3 region has 12 residues. Germline trimming cut 6 bases from V and 2 bases from J; bases unmatched to any gene: 1. In nucleotides, the CDR3 is TGTGCCAGCAGGGGACAGACCTACGAGCAGTACTTC. Translation gives CASRGQTYEQYF.

The J gene is TRBJ1-1, the V gene TRBV7-8; D might be TRBD1 (6 bases). The ends were cut back, 7 bases at V and 6 bases at J, with 15 bases in the middle. The CDR3 length is 13 residues. Germline V gene lookup returns CDR1 SGHVS and CDR2 FQNEAQ. CDR3 DNA: TGTGCCAGCACCCCCCTCCAGGGGCCTGAAGCTTTCTTT. Amino acid sequence: CASTPLQGPEAFF.

The chain combines TRBV30 with TRBJ1-5, with a tentative D call TRBD1 (6 bases). Per the germline V gene, CDR1 is GTSNPN and CDR2 is SVGIG (reference sequence). V was clipped by 1 base and J by 0 bases, with 10 bases between them. The CDR3 spans 15 residues. The CDR3 reads CAWSGRGVSNQPQHF. In nucleotides, the CDR3 is TGTGCCTGGAGTGGCAGGGGCGTTAGCAATCAGCCCCAGCATTTT.